Here is one T cell receptor beta chain with its context. Its antigen is still unknown. Base qualities are missing; no much larger clone stands one base away. The CDR3 regions of human TCRbeta chains were analyzed by immunosequencing. The paper's processing steps were these. Repertoire TCRs were matched against a reference library of SARS-CoV-2-specific TCRs generated with the MIRA antigen-specificity platform. Breadth was defined as the fraction of unique TCRs that were SARS-CoV-2-associated, and depth was defined as the fraction of total T cells that were SARS-CoV-2-associated. Using the MIRA data, each spike-specific TCR was assigned both to the spike region to which the TCR was reactive and to a CD4 or CD8 class. Log10-transformed breadth and depth values were compared by one-way ANOVA with Sidak's multiple comparisons tests. TCRdb's version of the immuneACCESS table is confined to in-frame rearrangements and falls short of the full clone set. An unresolved V gene accounts for under half of the shortfall where checked; the remainder is of unknown origin. D and trimming come from the DNA, and the V and J calls and clone size come from that table. For this sample the table gives roughly 180,000 clones, of which roughly 94% were detected only once. The ten most abundant clones make up approximately 0.69% of the sample.

The germline V gene specifies SQVTM as CDR1 and ANQGSEA as CDR2. V is cut back by 6 bases and J by 4 bases, with 5 bases in the junction unmatched. From the cysteine up to the phenylalanine, the CDR3 has a length of 12 residues. The entry retains the CDR3 DNA only, 36 bases that are in frame from base 1. The sample comes from a study of T cell responses to AZD1222 COVID-19 vaccine (dated by TCRdb to the early 2020s). Looking at the study overall: Because spike-specific TCR depth and breadth did not differ between the two schedules, AZD1222 recipients who got a second dose at roughly 4 weeks were pooled with those who got a second dose at roughly 12 weeks. A total of over 230 trial participants underwent TCR sequencing, of whom about 200 had received two doses of AZD1222 and 26 had received two doses of the MenACWY control vaccine. Trial participants were enrolled by age into 18-55, 56-69 and 70-plus year subgroups, with roughly 160, 29 and 62 TCR-sequenced participants respectively.

The time point label, as the study defines it: baseline before first vaccination. Vaccinee samples were obtained from the UK trials COV001 and COV002, which included a single-blind randomized controlled phase 2/3 trial of AZD1222 (ChAdOx1 nCoV-19) in healthy adults. For TCRbeta chain sequencing, PBMC samples were collected from trial participants at day 0 and at day 28 after the second dose. Findings and caveats that apply to the study as a whole: Participants were mostly white British and included more females than males, and it was suggested by the authors that clonal diversity may have been underestimated. In the small 56-69-year group, the increase in depth fell short of significance, most likely because of low power. Conclusions about previously exposed vaccinees are limited because only a handful of AZD1222 recipients were SARS-CoV-2 seropositive at baseline. The whole spike protein was spanned by vaccine-associated CD4 TCRs, and dominant responses were seen in regions 160-218 and 743-854. Reportedly, close to half of the unique spike-specific TCRs recognized epitopes lying outside the regions that are mutated in the B.1.351 and B.1.1.7 variants. After two AZD1222 doses, spike-specific TCR breadth and depth were significantly higher than at day 0 and than in MenACWY recipients. No day 14 peak-response samples were available, so repertoires were characterized only after the peak T cell response.

The sample consisted of peripheral blood, taken on day 0 of AZD1222 vaccination. This TCR derives from an adult in good health. Recombination joined TRBV29-1 with TRBJ1-1, with 7 middle bases fitting TRBD1. This receptor carries the CDR3 CSVKGAGTEAFF. The nucleotides read TGCAGCGTAAAGGGGGCTGGCACTGAAGCTTTCTTT.